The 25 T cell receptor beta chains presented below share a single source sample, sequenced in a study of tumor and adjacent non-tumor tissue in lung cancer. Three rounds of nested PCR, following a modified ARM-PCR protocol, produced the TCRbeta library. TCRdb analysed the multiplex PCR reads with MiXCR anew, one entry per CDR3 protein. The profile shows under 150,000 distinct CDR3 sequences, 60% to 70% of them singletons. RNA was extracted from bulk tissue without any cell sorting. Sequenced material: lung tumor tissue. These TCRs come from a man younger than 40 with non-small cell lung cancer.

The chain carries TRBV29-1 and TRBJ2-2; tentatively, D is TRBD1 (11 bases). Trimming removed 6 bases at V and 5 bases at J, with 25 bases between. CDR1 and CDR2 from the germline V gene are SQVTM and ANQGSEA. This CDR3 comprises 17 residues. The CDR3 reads CSVGQGVQRGGTGELFF. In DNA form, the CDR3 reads TGCAGCGTGGGACAGGGGGTCCAGCGGGGGGGTACCGGGGAGCTGTTTTTT.

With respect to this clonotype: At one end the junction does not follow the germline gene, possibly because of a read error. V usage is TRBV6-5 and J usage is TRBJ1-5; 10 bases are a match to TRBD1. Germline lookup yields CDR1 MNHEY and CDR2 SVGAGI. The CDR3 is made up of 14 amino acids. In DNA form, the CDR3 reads TGTGCTAACAGGAACGGACAGGGGGATCAGCCCCAGAATTTT. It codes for CANRNGQGDQPQNF.

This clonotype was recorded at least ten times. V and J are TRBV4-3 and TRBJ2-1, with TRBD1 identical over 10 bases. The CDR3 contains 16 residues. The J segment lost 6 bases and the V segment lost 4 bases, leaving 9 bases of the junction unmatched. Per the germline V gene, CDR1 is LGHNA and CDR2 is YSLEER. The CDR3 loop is CASSLRDRGSGNEQFF. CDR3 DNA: TGCGCCAGCAGCCTGCGGGACAGGGGCAGCGGCAATGAGCAGTTCTTC.

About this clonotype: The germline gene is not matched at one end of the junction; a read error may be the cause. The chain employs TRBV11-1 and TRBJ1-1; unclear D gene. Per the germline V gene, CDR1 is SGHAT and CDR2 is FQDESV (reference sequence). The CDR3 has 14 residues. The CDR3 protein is CACSPDGLNTEALF. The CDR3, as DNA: TGTGCCTGTAGTCCTGACGGATTGAACACTGAAGCTTTATTT.

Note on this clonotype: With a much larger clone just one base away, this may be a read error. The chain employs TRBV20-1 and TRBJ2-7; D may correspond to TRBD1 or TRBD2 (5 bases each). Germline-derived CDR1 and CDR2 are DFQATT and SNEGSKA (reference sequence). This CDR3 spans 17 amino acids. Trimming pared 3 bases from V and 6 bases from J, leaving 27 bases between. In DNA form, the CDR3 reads TGCAGTGCTAGGGCCGCTTCGGGATTCGAGGGACCTTCCGAGCAGTACTTC. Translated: CSARAASGFEGPSEQYF.

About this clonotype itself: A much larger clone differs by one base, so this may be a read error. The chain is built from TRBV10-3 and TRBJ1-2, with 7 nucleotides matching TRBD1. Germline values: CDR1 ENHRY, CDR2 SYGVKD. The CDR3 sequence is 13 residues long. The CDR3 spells CGISEGGGVGYTF. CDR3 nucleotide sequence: TGTGGCATCAGTGAGGGAGGGGGCGTCGGCTACACCTTC.

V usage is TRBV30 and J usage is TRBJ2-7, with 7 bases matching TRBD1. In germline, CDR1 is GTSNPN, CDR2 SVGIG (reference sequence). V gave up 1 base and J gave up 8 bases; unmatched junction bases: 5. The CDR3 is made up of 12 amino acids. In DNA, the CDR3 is TGTGCCTGGAGTGGGAACAGGGGTCAGCAGTACTTC. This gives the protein CAWSGNRGQQYF.

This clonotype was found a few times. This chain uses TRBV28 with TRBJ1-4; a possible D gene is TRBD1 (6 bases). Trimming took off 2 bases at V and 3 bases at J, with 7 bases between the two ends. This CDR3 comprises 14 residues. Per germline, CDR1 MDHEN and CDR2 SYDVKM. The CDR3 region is CASSLQGSNEKLFF. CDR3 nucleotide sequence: TGTGCCAGCAGTTTACAGGGGTCTAATGAAAAACTGTTTTTT.

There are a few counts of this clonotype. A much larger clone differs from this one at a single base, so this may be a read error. The CDR3 is CSVRAREALVAGIQETQYF. The CDR3 DNA is TGCAGTGTTAGGGCCAGGGAGGCGTTAGTAGCGGGGATCCAAGAGACCCAGTACTTC. The chain is built from TRBV20-1 and TRBJ2-5; 8 nucleotides line up with TRBD2. Germline values: CDR1 DFQATT, CDR2 SNEGSKA (reference sequence). The CDR3 covers 19 residues. After removal of 7 bases from V and 1 base from J, the junction contained 23 bases not matched to a gene.

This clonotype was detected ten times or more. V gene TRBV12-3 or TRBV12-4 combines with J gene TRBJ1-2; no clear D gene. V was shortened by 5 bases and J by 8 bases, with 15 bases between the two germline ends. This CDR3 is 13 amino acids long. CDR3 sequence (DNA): TGTGCCAGCAGTAGTACGGGGATGGGGGGCTACACCTTC. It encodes CASSSTGMGGYTF.

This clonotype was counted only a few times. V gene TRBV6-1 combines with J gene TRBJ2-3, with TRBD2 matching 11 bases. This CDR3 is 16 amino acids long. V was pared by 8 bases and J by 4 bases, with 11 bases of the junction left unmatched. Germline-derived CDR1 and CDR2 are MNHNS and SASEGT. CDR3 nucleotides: TGTGCCAGCGGCCCTTTAGCGGGGGGGCAGGCAGATACGCAGTATTTT. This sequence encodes CASGPLAGGQADTQYF.

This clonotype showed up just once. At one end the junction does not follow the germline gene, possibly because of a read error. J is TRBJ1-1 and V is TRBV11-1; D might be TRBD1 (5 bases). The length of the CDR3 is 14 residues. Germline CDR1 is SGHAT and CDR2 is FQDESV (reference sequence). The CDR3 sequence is CASSLNYRSTEASF. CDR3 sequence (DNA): TGTGCCAGCAGCTTAAACTACAGGAGCACTGAGGCTTCCTTT.

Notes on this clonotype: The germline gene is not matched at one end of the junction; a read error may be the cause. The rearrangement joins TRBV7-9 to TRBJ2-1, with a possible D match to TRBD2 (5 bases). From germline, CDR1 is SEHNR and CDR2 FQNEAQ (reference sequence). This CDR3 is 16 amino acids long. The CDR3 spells CASSLAPIVASNDQFF. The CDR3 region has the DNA TGTGCCAGCAGCTTAGCGCCGATTGTGGCTAGCAATGATCAGTTCTTC. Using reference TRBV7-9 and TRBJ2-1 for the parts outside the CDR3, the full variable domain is DTGVSQNPRHKITKRGQNVTFRCDPISEHNRLYWYRQTLGQGPEFLTYFQNEAQLEKSRLLSDRFSAERPKGSFSTLEIQRTEQGDSAMYLCASSLAPIVASNDQFFGPGTRLTVL.

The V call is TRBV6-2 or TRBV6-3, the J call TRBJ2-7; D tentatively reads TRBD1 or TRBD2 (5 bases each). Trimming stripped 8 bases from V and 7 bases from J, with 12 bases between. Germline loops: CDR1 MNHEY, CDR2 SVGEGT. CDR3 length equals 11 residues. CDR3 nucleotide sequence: TGTGCCAGCCCAGTGGGGGATGAGCAGTACTTC. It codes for CASPVGDEQYF.

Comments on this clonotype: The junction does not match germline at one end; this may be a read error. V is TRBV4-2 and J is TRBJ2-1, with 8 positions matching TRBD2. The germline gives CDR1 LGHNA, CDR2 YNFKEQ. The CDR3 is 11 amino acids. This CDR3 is CTSGGNNEQFF. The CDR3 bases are TGTACCAGCGGGGGCAACAATGAACAGTTCTTC.

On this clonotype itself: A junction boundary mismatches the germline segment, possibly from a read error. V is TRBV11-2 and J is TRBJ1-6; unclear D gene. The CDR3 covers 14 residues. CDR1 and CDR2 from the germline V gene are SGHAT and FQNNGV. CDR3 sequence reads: CASGANSGNSLLHF. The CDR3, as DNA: TGTGCTAGCGGAGCCAACAGCGGGAATTCACTCCTCCACTTT.

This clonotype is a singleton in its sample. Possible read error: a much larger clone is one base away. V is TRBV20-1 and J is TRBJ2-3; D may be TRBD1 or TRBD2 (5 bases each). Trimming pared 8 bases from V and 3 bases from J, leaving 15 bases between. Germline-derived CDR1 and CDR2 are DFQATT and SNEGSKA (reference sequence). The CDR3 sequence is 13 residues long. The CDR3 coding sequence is TGCAGTACCGGGACCCCCGGGACAGATACGCAGTATTTT. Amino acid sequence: CSTGTPGTDTQYF.

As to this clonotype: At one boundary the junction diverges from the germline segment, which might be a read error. CDR3 DNA sequence: TGTGCCAGCAAGGACAGGGTCTGGATCAATGAACAGTTCTTC. It encodes CASKDRVWINEQFF. This chain links TRBV6-1 with TRBJ2-1; 8 positions agree with TRBD1. The V gene's germline CDR1 is MNHNS and CDR2 SASEGT. The CDR3 length is 14 residues.

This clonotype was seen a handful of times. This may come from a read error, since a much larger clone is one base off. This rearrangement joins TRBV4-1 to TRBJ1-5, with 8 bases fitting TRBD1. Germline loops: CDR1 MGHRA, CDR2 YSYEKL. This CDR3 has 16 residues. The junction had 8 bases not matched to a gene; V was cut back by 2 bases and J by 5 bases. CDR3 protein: CASSQTLAGGDQPQHF. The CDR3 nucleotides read TGCGCCAGCAGCCAAACTTTAGCAGGGGGCGATCAGCCCCAGCATTTT.

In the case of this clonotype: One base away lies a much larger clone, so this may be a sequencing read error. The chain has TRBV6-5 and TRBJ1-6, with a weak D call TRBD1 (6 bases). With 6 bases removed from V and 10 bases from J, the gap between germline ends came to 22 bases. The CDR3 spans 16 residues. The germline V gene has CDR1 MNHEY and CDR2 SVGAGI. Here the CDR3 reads CASSPGTPVGLSPLHF. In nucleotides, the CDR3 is TGTGCCAGCAGCCCCGGGACACCGGTGGGACTGTCACCCCTCCACTTT.

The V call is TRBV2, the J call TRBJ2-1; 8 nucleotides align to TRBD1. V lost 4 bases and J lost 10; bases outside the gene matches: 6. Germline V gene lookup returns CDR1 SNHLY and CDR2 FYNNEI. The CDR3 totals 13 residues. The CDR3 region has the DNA TGTGCCAGCAGTGGAGACAGGGGACGAGAGCAGTTCTTC. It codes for CASSGDRGREQFF.

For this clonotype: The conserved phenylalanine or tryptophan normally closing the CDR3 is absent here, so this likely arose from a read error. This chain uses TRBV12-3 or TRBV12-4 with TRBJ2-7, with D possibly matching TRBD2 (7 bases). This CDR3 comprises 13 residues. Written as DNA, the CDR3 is TGTGCGAGCAGTTTGGGGGGGCTCTACGAGCAGTACATC. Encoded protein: CASSLGGLYEQYI.

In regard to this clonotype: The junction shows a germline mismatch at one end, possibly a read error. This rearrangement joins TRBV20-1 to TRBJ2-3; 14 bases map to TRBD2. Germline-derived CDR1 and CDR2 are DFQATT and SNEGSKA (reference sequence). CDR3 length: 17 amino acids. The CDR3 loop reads CSAKGLAGVASTGTQYF. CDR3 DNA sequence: TGCAGTGCCAAGGGACTAGCGGGGGTCGCTAGCACAGGTACGCAGTATTTT.

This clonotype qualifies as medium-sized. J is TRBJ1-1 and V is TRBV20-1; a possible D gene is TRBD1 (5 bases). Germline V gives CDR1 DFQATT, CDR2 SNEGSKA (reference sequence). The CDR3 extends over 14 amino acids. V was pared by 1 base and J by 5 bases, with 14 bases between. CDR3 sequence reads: CSARVGPRGTEAFF. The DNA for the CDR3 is TGCAGTGCTAGAGTGGGACCTAGGGGAACTGAAGCTTTCTTT.

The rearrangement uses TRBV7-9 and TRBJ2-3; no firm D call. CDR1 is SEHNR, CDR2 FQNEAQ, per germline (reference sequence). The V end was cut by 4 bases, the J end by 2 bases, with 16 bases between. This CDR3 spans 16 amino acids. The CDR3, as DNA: TGTGCCAGCAGCTACAGAGCGAGACGCCACACAGATACGCAGTATTTT. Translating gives CASSYRARRHTDTQYF.